Listed below are T cell receptor beta chains from one sample, sequenced in a study of blood T cell repertoires in COVID-19. Some clones are missing from TCRdb's copy, which holds only in-frame ones; the method was immunoSEQ multiplex PCR. There are under 200,000 clones in the sample; about 90% occur only once, and under 25% lies in the top ten. The sequenced material came from peripheral blood. These receptors were collected from a man in his 60s with active or convalescent COVID-19. Both conserved end residues are part of each CDR3. Fields, in order: V gene, J gene, CDR3 protein.

v_call: TRBV15
j_call: TRBJ1-1
cdr3_aa: CATSPYGQGVTEAFF

v_call: TRBV29-1
j_call: TRBJ1-1
cdr3_aa: CSVYPGQGRNTEAFF

v_call: TRBV9
j_call: TRBJ1-6
cdr3_aa: CASSHLVLPSSYNSPLHF

v_call: TRBV19
j_call: TRBJ1-5
cdr3_aa: CASSTGGGQPQHF

v_call: TRBV6-5
j_call: TRBJ1-2
cdr3_aa: CASSYYGQGKGGYTF

v_call: TRBV6-5
j_call: TRBJ2-7
cdr3_aa: CASSYGERLVSYEQYF

v_call: TRBV6-5
j_call: TRBJ2-3
cdr3_aa: CASKVGAFGTDTQYF

v_call: TRBV12-3/TRBV12-4
j_call: TRBJ1-2
cdr3_aa: CASSTGYYGYTF

v_call: TRBV13
j_call: TRBJ2-7
cdr3_aa: CASSFRGPYEQYF

v_call: TRBV3-1/TRBV3-2
j_call: TRBJ1-3
cdr3_aa: CASSRNEDRLSGNTIYF

v_call: TRBV6-5
j_call: TRBJ1-2
cdr3_aa: CASKQDTNYGYTF

v_call: TRBV10-2
j_call: TRBJ2-7
cdr3_aa: CASRSGGAYEQYF

v_call: TRBV6-5
j_call: TRBJ1-2
cdr3_aa: CASSYLQGASGYTF

v_call: TRBV11-2
j_call: TRBJ2-5
cdr3_aa: CASSSRGRQETQYF

v_call: TRBV24-1
j_call: TRBJ2-5
cdr3_aa: CATSVREGKYQETQYF

v_call: TRBV6-5
j_call: TRBJ1-4
cdr3_aa: CASSYRINEKLFF

v_call: TRBV18
j_call: TRBJ2-1
cdr3_aa: CASSPGTENNEQFF

v_call: TRBV2
j_call: TRBJ1-1
cdr3_aa: CASSDRTGRTEAFF

v_call: TRBV11-2
j_call: TRBJ2-2
cdr3_aa: CASQNTGELFF

v_call: TRBV4-1
j_call: TRBJ1-1
cdr3_aa: CASSQDVRGHTEAFF

v_call: TRBV21-1
j_call: TRBJ1-6
cdr3_aa: CASSGSLQGEGSPLHF

v_call: TRBV2
j_call: TRBJ1-1
cdr3_aa: CASSEDTDTEAFF

v_call: TRBV2
j_call: TRBJ1-2
cdr3_aa: CASSETMGGYTF

v_call: TRBV19
j_call: TRBJ1-2
cdr3_aa: CASSSGQGNYGYTF

v_call: TRBV6-5
j_call: TRBJ1-1
cdr3_aa: CASSHRGGYTEAFF

v_call: TRBV5-4
j_call: TRBJ1-6
cdr3_aa: CASSGNRATNSPLHF

v_call: TRBV2
j_call: TRBJ1-1
cdr3_aa: CASSDREGGNTEAFF

v_call: TRBV5-1
j_call: TRBJ1-4
cdr3_aa: CASSSQGAVEKLFF

v_call: TRBV7-9
j_call: TRBJ2-3
cdr3_aa: CASSLVGTDTQYF

v_call: TRBV2
j_call: TRBJ2-2
cdr3_aa: CASSEAGQGEDTGELFF

v_call: TRBV5-1
j_call: TRBJ2-3
cdr3_aa: CASSSRQPTDTQYF

v_call: TRBV5-1
j_call: TRBJ2-1
cdr3_aa: CASSLSPSGGAGEQFF

v_call: TRBV5-1
j_call: TRBJ2-1
cdr3_aa: CASKVAPSYNEQFF

v_call: TRBV2
j_call: TRBJ2-2
cdr3_aa: CASSGSSGGTNTGELFF

v_call: TRBV15
j_call: TRBJ1-5
cdr3_aa: CATSRLYSSHSNQPQHF

v_call: TRBV6-1
j_call: TRBJ2-1
cdr3_aa: CASSEVFAGGLNEQFF

v_call: TRBV4-2
j_call: TRBJ2-2
cdr3_aa: CASGWGPANTGELFF

v_call: TRBV7-2
j_call: TRBJ1-5
cdr3_aa: CASSLMGTEEPQHF

v_call: TRBV7-9
j_call: TRBJ1-5
cdr3_aa: CASSLPGGGNQPQHF

v_call: TRBV2
j_call: TRBJ2-7
cdr3_aa: CASRESGGASEQYF

v_call: TRBV29-1
j_call: TRBJ1-3
cdr3_aa: CSVVRDSGNTIYF

v_call: TRBV6-6
j_call: TRBJ2-1
cdr3_aa: CASTDYNEQFF

v_call: TRBV2
j_call: TRBJ2-7
cdr3_aa: CASSDLGLAGSYEQYF

v_call: TRBV18
j_call: TRBJ2-7
cdr3_aa: CASSQQGTEQYF

v_call: TRBV9
j_call: TRBJ1-4
cdr3_aa: CASSVGQGEEKLFF

v_call: TRBV12-5
j_call: TRBJ2-2
cdr3_aa: CASARWADRSNTGELFF